This T cell receptor (beta chain) was identified during a study of blood T cells in healthy people across ages. Study observations and caveats: Roughly linear declines in TCR beta diversity per million T cells occurred with age.

A second PCR, run for roughly 7 to 12 cycles, used a sample-barcoded 5' primer plus a J-beta primer mix. TCRdb reanalysed the 5' RACE reads using MiXCR and keeps one entry per CDR3 protein. The table shows around 1.5 million distinct CDR3 sequences, with roughly a third occurring only once. V was clipped by 6 bases and J by 0 bases, with 11 bases between them. This CDR3 is 14 amino acids long. CDR1 and CDR2 (germline): MNHEY, SVGEGT. As regards this clonotype: What it binds is unknown.

The chain employs TRBV6-2 or TRBV6-3 and TRBJ1-1, with D tentatively TRBD1 (6 bases). The source material was blood. This sequence originates from a woman aged 25 to 45 in good health. The CDR3 here is CASRRQVMNTEAFF. DNA of the CDR3: TGTGCCAGCAGACGACAGGTAATGAACACTGAAGCTTTCTTT.